Listed below are T cell receptor beta chains from one sample, sequenced in a study of blood T cell repertoires in COVID-19. Sequenced by immunoSEQ multiplex PCR; TCRdb stores in-frame clones only, minus some. Here the sample spans about 200,000 clones, roughly 90% being singletons. Input material: peripheral blood. The receptor set was obtained from a woman aged 40 to 49 who had recovered from COVID-19. Both conserved end residues are trimmed from each CDR3.

len | v_gene | CDR3aa
13 | TRBV5-1 | ASSLVGQGETEAF
12 | TRBV5-6 | ASSSNVAKNIQY
13 | TRBV6-5 | ASSSSGTDNNEQF
11 | TRBV3-1/TRBV3-2 | ASSQQGFYEQY
14 | TRBV7-6 | ASSLAPGGRRNEQF
14 | TRBV4-1 | ASSQDQGLSNQPQH
12 | TRBV19 | ASTLGLGPYEQY
16 | TRBV13 | ASSFSPPTGPYNSPLH
14 | TRBV6-6 | ASSQEDRVYNSPLH
14 | TRBV7-3 | ASSLQGLGVPGELF